A single sample gave rise to the 8 T cell receptor beta chains below, sequenced in a study of T-cell reconstitution after alpha-beta-depleted transplantation in children. A library of TCRbeta sequences, prepared with unique molecular identifiers, was generated. TCRdb called the PCR reads again in MiXCR, with one record for every CDR3 protein. The sample lists 200,000 to 300,000 distinct CDR3 sequences; over 20% were seen once. Sample: PBMCs, taken before TCRalphabeta/CD19-depleted stem cell transplant. These receptors all come from a girl aged 2-9 years with Fanconi anemia, due to receive a stem cell transplant.

This clonotype was seen at least ten times. The V call is TRBV29-1, the J call TRBJ2-3, with 10 bases lining up with TRBD2. The germline V gene has CDR1 SQVTM and CDR2 ANQGSEA. The CDR3 contains 15 residues. After removal of 2 bases from V and 2 bases from J, the junction contained 4 bases not matched to a gene. As DNA, the CDR3 is TGCAGCGTTGAAACTAGCGGGGATTACACAGATACGCAGTATTTT. Its translation: CSVETSGDYTDTQYF.

This clonotype was found many times. The chain links TRBV12-3 or TRBV12-4 to TRBJ2-5, with 10 bases lining up with TRBD2. Trimming cost V 1 base and J 3 bases; bases outside gene matches: 8. The CDR3 covers 17 residues. The CDR3 DNA sequence: TGTGCCAGCAGTTTAGGTTTTAGTAGCGGGGGGAAAGAGACCCAGTACTTC. It specifies CASSLGFSSGGKETQYF.

The V and J genes are TRBV5-4 and TRBJ2-2, with TRBD1 identical over 8 bases. The ends lost 4 bases at V and 3 bases at J; junction bases unmatched: 8. The CDR3 is 16 amino acids. Germline CDR1 reads SGHNT; CDR2 reads YYREEE (reference sequence). The CDR3 protein is CASSLGQGRDTGELFF. In nucleotides, the CDR3 is TGTGCCAGCAGCCTAGGACAGGGAAGGGACACCGGGGAGCTGTTTTTT.

V gene TRBV5-1 combines with J gene TRBJ2-7, with D possibly being TRBD1 or TRBD2 (5 bases each). Trimming cost V 5 bases and J 1 base, with 10 bases left between them. The CDR3 length is 13 residues. Germline V gene sequence: CDR1 SGHRS, CDR2 YFSETQ. CDR3 DNA: TGCGCCAGCAGGAGGGGTATGTCCTACGAGCAGTACTTC. As protein: CASRRGMSYEQYF. Looking up the rest from reference TRBV5-1 and TRBJ2-7 gives the full variable domain: KAGVTQTPRYLIKTRGQQVTLSCSPISGHRSVSWYQQTPGQGLQFLFEYFSETQRNKGNFPGRFSGRQFSNSRSEMNVSTLELGDSALYLCASRRGMSYEQYFGPGTRLTVT.

This clonotype was seen a few times. CDR3 sequence reads: CASSAAGDLTGELFF. The CDR3 nucleotides are TGTGCCAGCAGCGCTGCAGGGGACCTAACCGGGGAGCTGTTTTTT. The chain uses TRBV9 and TRBJ2-2; weak D call: TRBD1 (6 bases). Germline V lookup: CDR1 SGDLS, CDR2 YYNGEE. The CDR3 length is 15 residues. The V and J ends lost 3 bases and 5 bases respectively, with 14 bases between them. The complete variable domain, with remaining parts taken from reference TRBV9 and TRBJ2-2, reads DSGVTQTPKHLITATGQRVTLRCSPRSGDLSVYWYQQSLDQGLQFLIQYYNGEERAKGNILERFSAQQFPDLHSELNLSSLELGDSALYFCASSAAGDLTGELFFGEGSRLTVL.

In this sample, this clonotype turned up many times. The rearrangement uses TRBV20-1 and TRBJ2-7; 7 bases match TRBD2. The CDR3 is 15 amino acids. The germline gives CDR1 DFQATT, CDR2 SNEGSKA (reference sequence). V dropped 4 bases and J dropped 3; count of bases not matched to a gene: 12. CDR3 nucleotides: TGCAGTGCTATTCCTTCCATAGCGGGTCTCTACGAGCAGTACTTC. This translates into CSAIPSIAGLYEQYF.

This clonotype came up many times. The V and J genes are TRBV29-1 and TRBJ2-7; D is undetermined. Germline CDR1 SQVTM, CDR2 ANQGSEA. The CDR3 consists of 11 residues. Trimming left V 4 bases short and J 3 bases short, with 7 bases between. The CDR3 sequence is CSVGTSYEQYF. CDR3 nucleotides: TGCAGCGTTGGAACGAGCTACGAGCAGTACTTC.

This clonotype was counted a few times. J is TRBJ1-1 and V is TRBV18; D perhaps matches TRBD1 (6 bases). Trimming stripped 5 bases from V and 8 bases from J, with 21 bases between. The germline V gene has CDR1 KGHSH and CDR2 LQKENI. The CDR3 consists of 15 residues. CDR3 in amino acids: CASSALVGAGAEAFF. CDR3 nucleotide sequence: TGTGCCAGCTCAGCCCTGGTGGGGGCTGGGGCGGAAGCTTTCTTT.